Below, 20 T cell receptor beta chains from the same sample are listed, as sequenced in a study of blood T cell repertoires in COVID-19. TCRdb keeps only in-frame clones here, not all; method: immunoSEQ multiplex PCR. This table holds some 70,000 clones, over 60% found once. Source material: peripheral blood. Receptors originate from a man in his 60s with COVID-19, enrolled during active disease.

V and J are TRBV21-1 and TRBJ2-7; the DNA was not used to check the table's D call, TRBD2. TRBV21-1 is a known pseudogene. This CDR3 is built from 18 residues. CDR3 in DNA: TGTGCCAGCAGCAAAAACAGTGGTTCGCCTAGCGCAACCTACGAGCAGTACTTC. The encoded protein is CASSKNSGSPSATYEQYF.

The CDR3 region is CASTEFLAAQETQYF. CDR3 DNA sequence: TGCGCCAGCACTGAATTCTTAGCGGCGCAAGAGACCCAGTACTTC. The V and J genes are TRBV5-1 and TRBJ2-5; the D gene is possibly TRBD2 (6 bases). Germline V gene lookup returns CDR1 SGHRS and CDR2 YFSETQ. Deletions cut 6 bases from V and 2 bases from J, with 17 bases between. There are 15 residues in the CDR3.

The CDR3 region has the DNA TGTGCCAGCAGGTTACAGGGGGTAAACGCGAACACCGGGGAGCTGTTTTTT. Translated, it gives CASRLQGVNANTGELFF. The chain has TRBV4-2 and TRBJ2-2, with 8 bases that match TRBD1. Germline V lookup: CDR1 LGHNA, CDR2 YNFKEQ. This CDR3 comprises 17 residues. V lost 6 bases and J lost 0; bases outside the gene matches: 9.

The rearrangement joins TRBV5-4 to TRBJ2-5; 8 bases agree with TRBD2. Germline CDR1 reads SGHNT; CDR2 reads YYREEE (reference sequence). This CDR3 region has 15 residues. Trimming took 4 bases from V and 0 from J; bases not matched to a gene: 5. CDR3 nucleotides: TGTGCCAGCAGCACGCCGCGGGGGGACCAAGAGACCCAGTACTTC. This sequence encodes CASSTPRGDQETQYF.

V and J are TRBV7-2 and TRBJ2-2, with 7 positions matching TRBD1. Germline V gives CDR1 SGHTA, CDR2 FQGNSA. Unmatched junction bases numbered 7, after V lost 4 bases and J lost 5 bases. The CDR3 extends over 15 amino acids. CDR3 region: CASSSRGLETGELFF. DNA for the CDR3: TGTGCCAGCAGCTCTAGGGGGCTCGAGACCGGGGAGCTGTTTTTT.

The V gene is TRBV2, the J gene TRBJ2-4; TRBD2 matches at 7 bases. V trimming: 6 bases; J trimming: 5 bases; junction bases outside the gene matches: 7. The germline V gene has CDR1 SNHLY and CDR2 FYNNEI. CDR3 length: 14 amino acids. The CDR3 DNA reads TGTGCCAGCAGAGCTGGACTAGGACAAAACATTCAGTACTTC. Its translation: CASRAGLGQNIQYF.

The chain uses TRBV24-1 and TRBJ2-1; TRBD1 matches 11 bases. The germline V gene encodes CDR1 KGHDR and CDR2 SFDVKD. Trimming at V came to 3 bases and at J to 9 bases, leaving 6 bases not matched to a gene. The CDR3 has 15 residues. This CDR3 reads CATSDVGQGAIEQFF. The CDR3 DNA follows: TGTGCCACCAGTGATGTTGGACAGGGGGCTATTGAGCAGTTCTTC.

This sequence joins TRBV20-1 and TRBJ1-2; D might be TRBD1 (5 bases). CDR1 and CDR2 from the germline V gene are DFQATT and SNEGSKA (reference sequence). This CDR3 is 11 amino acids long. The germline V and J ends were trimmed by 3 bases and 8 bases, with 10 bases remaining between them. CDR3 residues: CSARGGDGYTF. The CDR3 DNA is TGCAGTGCTAGGGGGGGGGACGGCTACACCTTC.

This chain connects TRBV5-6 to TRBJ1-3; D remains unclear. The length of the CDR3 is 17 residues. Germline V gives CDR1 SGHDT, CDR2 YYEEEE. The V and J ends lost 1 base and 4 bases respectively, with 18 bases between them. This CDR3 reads CASSLFMLHSGGNTIYF. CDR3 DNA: TGTGCCAGCAGCTTGTTCATGCTCCACAGCGGGGGAAACACCATATATTTT.

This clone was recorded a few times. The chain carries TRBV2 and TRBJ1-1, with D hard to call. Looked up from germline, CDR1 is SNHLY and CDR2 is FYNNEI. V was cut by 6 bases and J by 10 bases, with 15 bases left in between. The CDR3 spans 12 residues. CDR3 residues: CASRGEVARAFF. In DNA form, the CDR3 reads TGTGCCAGCAGGGGAGAGGTAGCTAGAGCTTTCTTT. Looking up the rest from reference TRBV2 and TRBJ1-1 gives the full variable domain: EPEVTQTPSHQVTQMGQEVILRCVPISNHLYFYWYRQILGQKVEFLVSFYNNEISEKSEIFDDQFSVERPDGSNFTLKIRSTKLEDSAMYFCASRGEVARAFFGQGTRLTVV.

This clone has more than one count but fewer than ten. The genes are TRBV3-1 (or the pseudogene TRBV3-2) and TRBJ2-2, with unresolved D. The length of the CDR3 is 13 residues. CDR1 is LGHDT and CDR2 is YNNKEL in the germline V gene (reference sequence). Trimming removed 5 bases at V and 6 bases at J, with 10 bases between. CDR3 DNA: TGTGCCAGCAGCACACGACTCCCCGGGGAGCTGTTTTTT. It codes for CASSTRLPGELFF.

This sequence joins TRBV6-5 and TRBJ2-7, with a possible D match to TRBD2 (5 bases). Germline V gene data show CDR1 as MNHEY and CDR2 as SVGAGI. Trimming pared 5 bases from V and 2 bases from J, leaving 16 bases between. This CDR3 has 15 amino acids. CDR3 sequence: CASSLRARWAYEQYF. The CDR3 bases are TGTGCCAGCAGTCTGAGGGCCAGATGGGCCTACGAGCAGTACTTC.

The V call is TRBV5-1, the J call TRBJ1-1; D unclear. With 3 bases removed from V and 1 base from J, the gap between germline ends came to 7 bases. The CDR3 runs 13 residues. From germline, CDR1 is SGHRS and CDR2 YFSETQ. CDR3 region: CASSSSENTEAFF. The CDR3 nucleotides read TGCGCCAGCAGCTCGAGTGAGAACACTGAAGCTTTCTTT.

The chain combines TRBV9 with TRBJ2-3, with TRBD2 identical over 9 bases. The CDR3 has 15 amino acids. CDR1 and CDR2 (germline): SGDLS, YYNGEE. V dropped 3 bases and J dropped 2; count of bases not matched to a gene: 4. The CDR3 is CASSGTSETTDTQYF. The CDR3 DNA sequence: TGTGCCAGCAGCGGGACTAGCGAGACCACAGATACGCAGTATTTT.

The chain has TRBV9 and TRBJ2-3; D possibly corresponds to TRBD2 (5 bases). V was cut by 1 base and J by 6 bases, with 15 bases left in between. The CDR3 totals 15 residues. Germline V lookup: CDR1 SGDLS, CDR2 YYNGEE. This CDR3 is CASSVSAQVADTQYF. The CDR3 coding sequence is TGTGCCAGCAGCGTATCTGCCCAGGTAGCGGATACGCAGTATTTT. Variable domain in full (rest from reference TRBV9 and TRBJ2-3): DSGVTQTPKHLITATGQRVTLRCSPRSGDLSVYWYQQSLDQGLQFLIQYYNGEERAKGNILERFSAQQFPDLHSELNLSSLELGDSALYFCASSVSAQVADTQYFGPGTRLTVL.

In DNA form, the CDR3 reads TGTGCCAGCAGCCCGGCGGACCAAGGGGCCCAGTACTTC. The encoded protein is CASSPADQGAQYF. The rearrangement uses TRBV5-4 and TRBJ2-5; a possible D gene is TRBD1 (5 bases). V was cut by 4 bases and J by 9 bases, with 16 bases left in between. Germline V gives CDR1 SGHNT, CDR2 YYREEE (reference sequence). The CDR3 runs 13 residues.

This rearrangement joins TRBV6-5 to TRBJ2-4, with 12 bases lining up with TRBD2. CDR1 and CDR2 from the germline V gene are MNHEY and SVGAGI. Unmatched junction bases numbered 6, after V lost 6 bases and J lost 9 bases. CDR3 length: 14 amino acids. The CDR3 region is CASRTSGSQGIQYF. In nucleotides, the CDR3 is TGTGCCAGCAGGACTAGCGGGAGTCAGGGCATTCAGTACTTC.

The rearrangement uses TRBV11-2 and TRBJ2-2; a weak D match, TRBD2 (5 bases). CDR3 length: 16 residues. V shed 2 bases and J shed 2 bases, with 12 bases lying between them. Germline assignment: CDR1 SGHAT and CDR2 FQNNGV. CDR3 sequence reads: CASSLMEVLNTGELFF. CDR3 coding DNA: TGTGCCAGCAGCTTAATGGAGGTCCTAAACACCGGGGAGCTGTTTTTT.

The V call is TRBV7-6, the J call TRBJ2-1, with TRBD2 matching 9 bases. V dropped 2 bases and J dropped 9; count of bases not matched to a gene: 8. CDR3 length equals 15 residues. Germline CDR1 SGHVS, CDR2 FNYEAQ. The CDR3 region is CASSLPAGGPGEQFF. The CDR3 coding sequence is TGTGCCAGCAGCTTACCTGCGGGGGGGCCAGGTGAGCAGTTCTTC.

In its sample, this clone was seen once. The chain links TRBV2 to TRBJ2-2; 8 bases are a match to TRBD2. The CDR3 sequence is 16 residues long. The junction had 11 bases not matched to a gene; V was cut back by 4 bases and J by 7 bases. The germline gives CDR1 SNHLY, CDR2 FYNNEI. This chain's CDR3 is CASSVAGTRNGGELFF. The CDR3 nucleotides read TGTGCCAGCAGTGTGGCCGGGACTAGGAACGGCGGGGAGCTGTTTTTT.